These 27 T cell receptor beta chains were all obtained from the same sample, sequenced in a study of cytomegalovirus exposure and HLA in healthy donors. PCR amplification relied on 60 Vbeta primers (plus 13 Jbeta primers). Method: immunoSEQ multiplex PCR; TCRdb's copy keeps in-frame clones and lacks some. Of 150,000 to 180,000 clones in the sample, around 81% were seen once. Sample: PBMCs. The source is a woman in her thirties or forties in good health and CMV-seropositive.

The chain recombines TRBV30 with TRBJ2-7, with TRBD1 identical over 8 bases. CDR3 size: 14 residues. V lost 3 bases to trimming and J lost 2 bases; unmatched junction nucleotides: 6. Germline V gives CDR1 GTSNPN, CDR2 SVGIG (reference sequence). CDR3 nucleotide sequence: TGTGCCTGGAGGTCAACAGGGGGAACCTACGAGCAGTACTTC. Protein sequence: CAWRSTGGTYEQYF.

This clone came up a few times. The gene calls are TRBV5-1 and TRBJ2-3, with D maybe TRBD2 (7 bases). V lost 1 base and J 8 bases, leaving 20 bases between the germline ends. The CDR3 is 16 amino acids. Looked up from germline, CDR1 is SGHRS and CDR2 is YFSETQ. The CDR3 DNA is TGCGCCAGCAGCTTGATGGGGGGGGCGGGCAGAGGTACGCAGTATTTT. It translates to CASSLMGGAGRGTQYF.

This clone was seen a single time. V usage is TRBV5-6 and J usage is TRBJ2-1; weak D call: TRBD2 (8 bases). V was trimmed by 3 bases and J by 9 bases, leaving 22 bases between them. CDR3 length: 16 amino acids. The V gene's germline CDR1 is SGHDT and CDR2 YYEEEE. CDR3 DNA: TGTGCCAGCAGCTCCAGGGGGTGGCGGGAGGAGGTTGAGCAGTTCTTC. Amino acids: CASSSRGWREEVEQFF.

This chain connects TRBV30 to TRBJ2-7, with D possibly TRBD2 on 5 matching bases. Trimming took 1 base from V and 6 from J, leaving 16 bases between them. This CDR3 contains 14 residues. Germline values: CDR1 GTSNPN, CDR2 SVGIG (reference sequence). In nucleotides, the CDR3 is TGTGCCTGGAGTGGGTTTCCGGGGTTTGGCGAGCAGTACTTC. This translates into CAWSGFPGFGEQYF.

V gene TRBV5-1 combines with J gene TRBJ2-2, with D perhaps TRBD1 (6 bases). V was cut by 7 bases and J by 1 base, with 14 bases left in between. The CDR3 totals 15 residues. Germline CDR1 SGHRS, CDR2 YFSETQ. The CDR3 here is CASRSGHRNTGELFF. CDR3 nucleotides: TGCGCCAGCCGCTCGGGACATCGGAACACCGGGGAGCTGTTTTTT. The whole variable domain, filled in from reference TRBV5-1 and TRBJ2-2, reads KAGVTQTPRYLIKTRGQQVTLSCSPISGHRSVSWYQQTPGQGLQFLFEYFSETQRNKGNFPGRFSGRQFSNSRSEMNVSTLELGDSALYLCASRSGHRNTGELFFGEGSRLTVL.

This chain joins TRBV27 and TRBJ2-4, with 7 nucleotides matching TRBD1. Per germline, CDR1 MNHEY and CDR2 SMNVEV (reference sequence). The CDR3 is 12 amino acids. V gave up 6 bases and J gave up 6 bases; unmatched junction bases: 2. CDR3 loop: CASRAGGNIQYF. The DNA for the CDR3 is TGTGCCAGCAGGGCAGGGGGAAACATTCAGTACTTC.

The chain combines TRBV19 with TRBJ2-7; maybe TRBD2 (5 bases). Trimming cost V 7 bases and J 2 bases, with 12 bases left between them. The CDR3 has 13 residues. Germline V gene data show CDR1 as LNHDA and CDR2 as SQIVND (reference sequence). The CDR3, as DNA: TGTGCCAGTACACCGAGGGCAACCTACGAGCAGTACTTC. Encoded protein: CASTPRATYEQYF. The full variable domain, in which reference TRBV19 and TRBJ2-7 provide the parts outside the CDR3, is DGGITQSPKYLFRKEGQNVTLSCEQNLNHDAMYWYRQDPGQGLRLIYYSQIVNDFQKGDIAEGYSVSREKKESFPLTVTSAQKNPTAFYLCASTPRATYEQYFGPGTRLTVT.

The rearrangement joins TRBV11-2 to TRBJ2-3; 7 bases line up with TRBD2. The CDR3 runs to 13 residues. Germline lookup yields CDR1 SGHAT and CDR2 FQNNGV. The ends lost 5 bases at V and 4 bases at J; junction bases unmatched: 3. In nucleotides, the CDR3 is TGTGCCAGCAGCCCTCGGGGGGCAGATACGCAGTATTTT. Protein sequence: CASSPRGADTQYF. Filled out from reference TRBV11-2 and TRBJ2-3, the complete variable domain reads EAGVAQSPRYKIIEKRQSVAFWCNPISGHATLYWYQQILGQGPKLLIQFQNNGVVDDSQLPKDRFSAERLKGVDSTLKIQPAKLEDSAVYLCASSPRGADTQYFGPGTRLTVL.

V is TRBV5-5 and J is TRBJ2-3; D call uncertain. The CDR3 length is 12 residues. Between the trimmed V and J ends, which lost 6 bases and 2 bases, there was a span of 7 bases. CDR1 and CDR2 (germline): SGHKS, YYEKEE (reference sequence). CDR3 nucleotides: TGTGCCAGCACCCTCTACACAGATACGCAGTATTTT. Its translation is CASTLYTDTQYF.

The chain combines TRBV30 with TRBJ2-7, with 11 bases lining up with TRBD2. The ends lost 5 bases at V and 3 bases at J; junction bases unmatched: 6. The CDR3 is made up of 14 amino acids. Germline-derived CDR1 and CDR2 are GTSNPN and SVGIG (reference sequence). CDR3 protein: CAWHRLAGSYEQYF. DNA for the CDR3: TGTGCCTGGCATAGACTAGCGGGAAGCTACGAGCAGTACTTC.

The chain has TRBV10-3 and TRBJ2-1; 13 positions agree with TRBD2. CDR1 is ENHRY and CDR2 is SYGVKD in the germline V gene. CDR3 size: 19 residues. V gave up 0 bases and J gave up 6 bases; unmatched junction bases: 11. CDR3 sequence reads: CAISESGFRGLAGFNEQFF. The CDR3 DNA follows: TGTGCCATCAGTGAGTCGGGGTTTAGGGGACTAGCGGGATTCAATGAGCAGTTCTTC.

The J gene is TRBJ2-3, the V gene TRBV4-2, with TRBD1 matching over 9 bases. The germline V gene encodes CDR1 LGHNA and CDR2 YNFKEQ. V lost 1 base, J lost 1 base, and 0 bases stayed unmatched. The CDR3 totals 15 residues. CDR3 amino acids: CASSQGDRGTDTQYF. In DNA, the CDR3 is TGTGCCAGCAGCCAAGGGGACAGGGGCACAGATACGCAGTATTTT.

The chain recombines TRBV19 with TRBJ2-1; 9 nucleotides align to TRBD2. After removal of 7 bases from V and 5 bases from J, the junction contained 3 bases not matched to a gene. This CDR3 is built from 13 residues. Germline assignment: CDR1 LNHDA and CDR2 SQIVND (reference sequence). The CDR3 sequence: CASKREEDNEQFF. Written as DNA, the CDR3 is TGTGCCAGTAAGCGGGAGGAGGACAATGAGCAGTTCTTC.

The chain couples TRBV19 to TRBJ2-6, with unresolved D. This CDR3 has 15 residues. The V gene lost 6 bases and the J gene lost 0 bases, with 9 bases spanning the gap. From germline, CDR1 is LNHDA and CDR2 SQIVND (reference sequence). CDR3 region: CASSGVHSGANVLTF. In DNA, the CDR3 is TGTGCCAGTAGCGGAGTACACTCTGGGGCCAACGTCCTGACTTTC.

The V gene is TRBV6-5, the J gene TRBJ2-1, with 7 bases matching TRBD2. This CDR3 region has 14 residues. Per germline, CDR1 MNHEY and CDR2 SVGAGI. V shed 6 bases, J shed 12 bases, and the junction held 14 bases outside the gene matches. CDR3 sequence reads: CASRLLAAPDGQFF. Written as DNA, the CDR3 is TGTGCCAGCAGGCTTCTAGCGGCCCCTGATGGGCAGTTCTTC.

V gene TRBV5-1 combines with J gene TRBJ1-1; D is uncertain. This CDR3 contains 12 residues. V shed 4 bases and J shed 5 bases, with 9 bases lying between them. The V gene's germline CDR1 is SGHRS and CDR2 YFSETQ. The CDR3 nucleotides are TGCGCCAGCAGCCCCCGAGGGACTGAAGCTTTCTTT. Residues: CASSPRGTEAFF.

This clone was observed a handful of times. The rearrangement links TRBV10-2 to TRBJ2-1; 11 nucleotides agree with TRBD2. The CDR3 runs to 16 residues. With 0 bases clipped from V and 7 bases from J, the junction kept 5 bases outside the gene matches. Germline V gives CDR1 WSHSY, CDR2 SAAADI. For the CDR3, the DNA is TGCGCCAGCAGTGAGTCGAGGGCTAGCGGGAGGAATGAGCAGTTCTTC. This encodes CASSESRASGRNEQFF.

The chain combines TRBV27 with TRBJ2-1, with a tentative D call TRBD1 (6 bases). CDR1 and CDR2 from the germline V gene are MNHEY and SMNVEV (reference sequence). The CDR3 has 13 amino acids. Deletions cut 3 bases from V and 7 bases from J, with 10 bases between. CDR3 sequence reads: CASSFQGWNEQFF. CDR3 DNA sequence: TGTGCCAGCAGTTTCCAGGGGTGGAATGAGCAGTTCTTC.

The rearrangement links TRBV30 to TRBJ2-7; 9 nucleotides line up with TRBD2. V lost 3 bases to trimming and J lost 2 bases; unmatched junction nucleotides: 5. The germline V gene has CDR1 GTSNPN and CDR2 SVGIG (reference sequence). The CDR3 spans 14 residues. The CDR3 reads CAWRVTSGAYEQYF. DNA of the CDR3: TGTGCCTGGAGGGTGACTAGCGGAGCCTACGAGCAGTACTTC.

This chain joins TRBV7-9 and TRBJ1-2; perhaps TRBD1 as D (6 bases). Trimming pared 6 bases from V and 0 bases from J, leaving 17 bases between. Germline V lookup: CDR1 SEHNR, CDR2 FQNEAQ (reference sequence). The CDR3 is 16 residues long. The CDR3: CASRPDRDQANYGYTF. CDR3 DNA: TGTGCCAGCAGGCCGGACAGAGACCAAGCTAACTATGGCTACACCTTC.

The V gene is TRBV27, the J gene TRBJ2-2; 7 bases are a match to TRBD1. This CDR3 spans 14 amino acids. The ends lost 6 bases at V and 6 bases at J; junction bases unmatched: 7. Germline CDR1 MNHEY, CDR2 SMNVEV (reference sequence). The CDR3 DNA reads TGTGCCAGCAGATATACAGGGGTGGCCGGGGAGCTGTTTTTT. Translating it yields CASRYTGVAGELFF.

The V gene is TRBV19, the J gene TRBJ2-2, with D hard to call. This CDR3 contains 15 residues. V was trimmed by 4 bases and J by 1 base, leaving 10 bases between them. CDR1 is LNHDA and CDR2 is SQIVND in the germline V gene (reference sequence). This CDR3 is CASSNTDLNTGELFF. The DNA of the CDR3 is TGTGCCAGTAGTAATACAGATCTGAACACCGGGGAGCTGTTTTTT.

The chain couples TRBV12-5 to TRBJ2-3, with 9 bases fitting TRBD2. Germline CDR1 reads LGHNT; CDR2 reads FRNRAP. Germline trimming cut 3 bases from V and 6 bases from J; bases unmatched to any gene: 13. The CDR3 sequence is 17 residues long. CDR3 nucleotides: TGTGCTAGTGGTTTCATAGGGGTAGCGGGAGCCCCGGATACGCAGTATTTT. This encodes CASGFIGVAGAPDTQYF.

For the CDR3, the DNA is TGTGCCAGCAGCCATTCTGGACAGGGCCATAGTGAGCAGTTCTTC. As protein: CASSHSGQGHSEQFF. The chain joins TRBV6-5 to TRBJ2-1, with 8 positions matching TRBD1. V was clipped by 6 bases and J by 9 bases; unmatched bases: 13. The germline V gene encodes CDR1 MNHEY and CDR2 SVGAGI. CDR3 length: 15 amino acids.

This clone showed up just a few times. The chain uses TRBV7-6 and TRBJ1-1, with D possibly matching TRBD1 (5 bases). V was trimmed by 4 bases and J by 1 base, leaving 13 bases between them. CDR1 and CDR2 from the germline V gene are SGHVS and FNYEAQ. The length of the CDR3 is 15 residues. The DNA for the CDR3 is TGTGCCAGCAGCTCGGGGTGGGGGGGGAACACTGAAGCTTTCTTT. Its protein product is CASSSGWGGNTEAFF.

The chain combines TRBV4-2 with TRBJ2-3, with TRBD2 matching 7 bases. The CDR3 extends over 15 amino acids. Germline values: CDR1 LGHNA, CDR2 YNFKEQ. Losses at the gene ends were 2 bases for V and 0 bases for J; bases not matched to a gene: 2. In DNA, the CDR3 is TGTGCCAGCAGCCAACTTAGCGGGAGCACAGATACGCAGTATTTT. This translates into CASSQLSGSTDTQYF.

The count of this clone is one. The rearrangement uses TRBV2 and TRBJ2-3; 9 positions agree with TRBD2. Losses at the gene ends were 5 bases for V and 2 bases for J; bases not matched to a gene: 5. Germline V gene data show CDR1 as SNHLY and CDR2 as FYNNEI. The CDR3 has 15 residues. The CDR3 protein is CASSPLAGFTDTQYF. CDR3 DNA: TGTGCCAGCAGTCCGCTAGCGGGATTCACAGATACGCAGTATTTT.